Listed below are T cell receptor beta chains from one sample, sequenced in a study of T cell repertoires in cytomegalovirus infection. No antigen has been identified for these receptors. TCRdb itself ran the reads through MiXCR, one entry per CDR3 protein. The sample includes 110,000 or so distinct CDR3 sequences, 30% of them seen just once. Here the sequenced sample was CD8+ T cells from cultured PBMCs, taken from culture after CMV antigen stimulation. The receptors stem from a human donor in good health (CMV status not recorded). Some clones in this sample may be carry-over from other donors' samples. The CDR3 runs from the conserved cysteine through the conserved F or W. Fields, in order: clone size, D gene, CDR3 length, V gene, J gene, CDR3 protein, CDR3 DNA. The D gene is left open where the match is weak. Clone size, where shown, is once, few, many, or a class for clones that have expanded.

size: .
D: .
length: 16
V: TRBV19
J: TRBJ1-1
CDR3: CASSIDPAGAGTEAFF
DNA: TGTGCCAGTAGTATAGATCCCGCAGGGGCGGGCACTGAAGCTTTCTTT

size: few
D: .
length: 14
V: TRBV4-1
J: TRBJ1-2
CDR3: CASSQDPEDYGYTF
DNA: TGCGCCAGCAGCCAAGATCCCGAGGACTATGGCTACACCTTC

size: .
D: .
length: 12
V: TRBV2
J: TRBJ2-7
CDR3: CASSVGAYEQYF
DNA: TGTGCCAGCAGCGTCGGCGCCTACGAGCAGTACTTC

size: few
D: .
length: 15
V: TRBV6-2/TRBV6-3
J: TRBJ1-2
CDR3: CASSFAAGADYGYTF
DNA: TGTGCCAGCAGTTTTGCGGCGGGGGCAGACTATGGCTACACCTTC

size: .
D: .
length: 15
V: TRBV6-1
J: TRBJ2-5
CDR3: CASSEGAGSQETQYF
DNA: TGTGCCAGCAGTGAAGGGGCGGGCAGCCAAGAGACCCAGTACTTC

size: .
D: .
length: 13
V: TRBV5-1
J: TRBJ2-1
CDR3: CASSLTDYNEQFF
DNA: TGCGCCAGCAGCTTAACGGACTACAATGAGCAGTTCTTC

size: few
D: TRBD1
length: 15
V: TRBV27
J: TRBJ1-2
CDR3: CASRTTRQGLWGYTF
DNA: TGTGCCAGCAGAACCACTAGACAGGGTTTGTGGGGCTACACCTTC

size: .
D: .
length: 13
V: TRBV7-3
J: TRBJ1-1
CDR3: CASSLTKNTEAFF
DNA: TGTGCCAGCAGCTTAACTAAGAACACTGAAGCTTTCTTT

size: .
D: .
length: 16
V: TRBV7-2
J: TRBJ2-1
CDR3: CASSLVPGGIYNEQFF
DNA: TGTGCCAGCAGCTTAGTCCCGGGGGGCATCTACAATGAGCAGTTCTTC

size: .
D: .
length: 12
V: TRBV12-3/TRBV12-4
J: TRBJ1-5
CDR3: CASSLGPGPQHF
DNA: TGTGCCAGCAGTTTGGGACCTGGGCCCCAGCATTTT

size: few
D: TRBD2
length: 18
V: TRBV7-6
J: TRBJ2-1
CDR3: CASSSRLAGVSFFHEQFF
DNA: TGTGCCAGCAGCTCCCGACTAGCGGGGGTTTCCTTTTTCCATGAGCAGTTCTTC

size: .
D: .
length: 16
V: TRBV4-1
J: TRBJ2-1
CDR3: CASSQGGAAGGDEQFF
DNA: TGCGCCAGCAGCCAAGGTGGTGCAGCGGGTGGCGATGAGCAGTTCTTC

size: .
D: .
length: 13
V: TRBV5-4
J: TRBJ1-5
CDR3: CASSLGPDQPQHF
DNA: TGTGCCAGCAGCCTGGGCCCGGATCAGCCCCAGCATTTT

size: many
D: .
length: 12
V: TRBV7-9
J: TRBJ2-7
CDR3: CASSTDYREQYF
DNA: TGTGCCAGCAGCACGGACTACCGCGAGCAGTACTTC

size: .
D: TRBD1
length: 15
V: TRBV20-1
J: TRBJ2-5
CDR3: CSARDRDRTQETQYF
DNA: TGCAGTGCTAGGGACCGGGACAGGACTCAAGAGACCCAGTACTTC

size: .
D: .
length: 15
V: TRBV4-1
J: TRBJ1-5
CDR3: CASSQGADSNQPQHF
DNA: TGCGCCAGCAGCCAAGGGGCAGATAGCAATCAGCCCCAGCATTTT

size: many
D: TRBD2
length: 17
V: TRBV7-8
J: TRBJ2-7
CDR3: CASSLVVPSGEGYEQYF
DNA: TGTGCCAGCAGCTTAGTGGTCCCTAGCGGGGAGGGCTACGAGCAGTACTTC

size: .
D: TRBD1
length: 15
V: TRBV6-6
J: TRBJ1-2
CDR3: CASSYSGRGNYGYTF
DNA: TGTGCCAGCAGTTACTCCGGCAGGGGGAACTATGGCTACACCTTC

size: .
D: .
length: 15
V: TRBV4-1
J: TRBJ1-1
CDR3: CASSQDPGPNTEAFF
DNA: TGCGCCAGCAGCCAAGACCCGGGACCGAACACTGAAGCTTTCTTT

size: .
D: .
length: 13
V: TRBV29-1
J: TRBJ1-2
CDR3: CSAPGGSDYGYTF
DNA: TGCAGCGCCCCCGGGGGGAGTGACTATGGCTACACCTTC

size: many
D: .
length: 15
V: TRBV7-8
J: TRBJ1-1
CDR3: CASSPREGRHTEAFF
DNA: TGTGCCAGCAGCCCCCGCGAGGGGAGACACACTGAAGCTTTCTTT

size: few
D: TRBD2
length: 19
V: TRBV7-9
J: TRBJ2-1
CDR3: CASSPAPGTSGTERDEQFF
DNA: TGTGCCAGCAGCCCGGCCCCCGGGACTAGCGGAACTGAGAGGGATGAGCAGTTCTTC

size: few
D: .
length: 16
V: TRBV6-1
J: TRBJ2-2
CDR3: CASSHDRAGGSGELFF
DNA: TGTGCCAGCAGCCACGACCGGGCAGGGGGGTCCGGGGAGCTGTTTTTT

size: .
D: TRBD1
length: 16
V: TRBV5-4
J: TRBJ2-7
CDR3: CASSQSGTGYSYEQYF
DNA: TGTGCCAGCAGCCAAAGTGGGACAGGTTACTCCTACGAGCAGTACTTC